This T cell receptor beta chain emerged from a study of cytomegalovirus exposure and HLA in healthy donors. Study results and caveats: Exclusion as indistinguishable affected some V segments, including TRBV6-2 and TRBV6-3. Generally TCR sequences proved uncommon, though certain public TCRs appeared in numerous donors. When analyzed later, the rates of TCR association showed variation by HLA locus, with DRB1 the most and HLA-C the fewest.

60 Vbeta and 13 Jbeta primers were used in PCR. The protocol was immunoSEQ multiplex PCR, while the TCRdb copy is restricted to in-frame clones and leaves out a portion. The table records about 110,000 clones, 60% to 80% of them present only once. The CDR3 sequence is 17 residues long. Germline V gene lookup returns CDR1 LGHNA and CDR2 YSLEER. V was clipped by 1 base and J by 8 bases; unmatched bases: 12. Comment on this clone: Its specificity is unknown.

The V and J genes are TRBV4-3 and TRBJ2-1, with 9 bases fitting TRBD1. The specimen was PBMCs. The TCR sequence derives from a female donor in good health and CMV-seronegative. CDR3 coding DNA: TGCGCCAGCAGCCAAGTCAGACTACCGGGACAGGGCTATGAGCAGTTCTTC. Translating it yields CASSQVRLPGQGYEQFF.